The present T cell receptor beta chain was sequenced within a study of T cell clonality in common variable immunodeficiency. Study outcomes and limitations: Compared with controls, CVID subjects had fewer shared TCRbeta clones.

Control and CVID samples contributed equal amounts of genomic DNA. The data were produced by immunoSEQ multiplex PCR, yet TCRdb's version contains in-frame clones alone and is incomplete. Recorded here are about 40,000 clones, none singletons. There are a few counts of this clone. As yet, its antigen is unknown. The read terminates 3 residues ahead of where the CDR3 ends, so the germline J gene completes it. Looked up from germline, CDR1 is LNHDA and CDR2 is SQIVND (reference sequence). Trimming pared 4 bases from V and 5 bases from J, leaving 12 bases between. The CDR3 contains 14 residues. Material for sequencing was peripheral blood mononuclear cells. The receptor comes from a person between 18 and 75 years old in good health. The chain recombines TRBV19 with TRBJ1-5; no reliable D call. The CDR3 loop reads CASSNRAGDQPQHF. CDR3 DNA, as far as it was read: TGTGCCAGTAGTAACCGGGCGGGAGATCAGCCC.